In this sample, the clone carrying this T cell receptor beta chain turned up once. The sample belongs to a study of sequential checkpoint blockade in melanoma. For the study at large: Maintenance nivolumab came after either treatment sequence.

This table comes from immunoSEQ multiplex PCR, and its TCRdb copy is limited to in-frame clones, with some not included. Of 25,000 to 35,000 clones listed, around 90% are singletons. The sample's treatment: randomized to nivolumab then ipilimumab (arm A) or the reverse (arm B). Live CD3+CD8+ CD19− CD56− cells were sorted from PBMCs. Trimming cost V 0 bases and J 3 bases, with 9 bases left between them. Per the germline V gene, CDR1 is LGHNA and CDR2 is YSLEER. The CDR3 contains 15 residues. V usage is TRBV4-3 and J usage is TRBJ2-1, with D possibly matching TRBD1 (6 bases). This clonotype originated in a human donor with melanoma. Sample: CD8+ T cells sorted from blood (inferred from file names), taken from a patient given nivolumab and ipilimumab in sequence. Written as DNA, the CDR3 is TGCGCCAGCAGCCAAGAAGGGACATACTACAATGAGCAGTTCTTC. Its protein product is CASSQEGTYYNEQFF.